A selection of T cell receptor beta chains follows, all from one sample in a study of cytomegalovirus exposure and HLA in healthy donors. Clones were sequenced by immunoSEQ multiplex PCR, and TCRdb holds only the in-frame ones, with some missing. The sample records approximately 190,000 clones, over 65% being singletons. The sequencing input was PBMCs. The receptor source for this set is a woman aged 25 to 45 in good health and CMV-seronegative. Each CDR3 is given with its conserved first and last residue. The D gene is left open where the match is weak. The listing skips clone size in some rows; elsewhere it reads once, few, many or a size class.

d_gene	j_gene	v_gene	abundance	CDR3aa	CDR3nt
NA	TRBJ1-1	TRBV29-1	NA	CSVVEGTEAFF	TGCAGCGTTGTCGAGGGAACCGAAGCTTTCTTT
NA	TRBJ1-2	TRBV5-6	NA	CASSWGVRTPYGYTF	TGTGCCAGCAGCTGGGGGGTCAGGACCCCCTATGGCTACACCTTC
NA	TRBJ1-3	TRBV6-5	NA	CASSSLQGSGNTIYF	TGTGCCAGCAGTTCCCTACAGGGCTCTGGAAACACCATATATTTT
NA	TRBJ2-7	TRBV7-2	NA	CASSLELATYEQYF	TGTGCCAGCAGCTTAGAGCTTGCGACCTACGAGCAGTACTTC
TRBD1	TRBJ2-5	TRBV7-3	NA	CASSFGPPGGPGTRETQYF	TGTGCCAGCAGCTTTGGGCCTCCAGGGGGACCCGGCACAAGGGAGACCCAGTACTTC
TRBD2	TRBJ2-1	TRBV19	NA	CASRAGTSGWGNEQFF	TGTGCCAGTAGGGCCGGGACTAGCGGGTGGGGCAATGAGCAGTTCTTC
NA	TRBJ1-1	TRBV19	few	CASSIDSGAATNTEAFF	TGTGCCAGTAGTATCGATAGTGGGGCAGCGACGAACACTGAAGCTTTCTTT
NA	TRBJ2-3	TRBV7-2	NA	CASSSRVVSTDTQYF	TGTGCCAGCAGCTCCCGAGTGGTTAGCACAGATACGCAGTATTTT
TRBD1	TRBJ2-7	TRBV14	NA	CASSQVGQGAYEQYF	TGTGCCAGCAGCCAAGTCGGGCAGGGGGCCTACGAGCAGTACTTC
NA	TRBJ1-3	TRBV28	NA	CASSTYPTGIGNTIYF	TGTGCCAGCAGTACTTACCCTACAGGGATTGGAAACACCATATATTTT
TRBD1	TRBJ1-2	TRBV10-3	once	CAISEADREEGDGYTF	TGTGCCATCAGTGAAGCGGACAGGGAAGAAGGAGATGGCTACACCTTC
NA	TRBJ1-2	TRBV30	NA	CACAPTSGGYTF	TGTGCCTGCGCGCCCACGAGTGGTGGCTACACCTTC
TRBD2	TRBJ2-1	TRBV11-2	NA	CASVLAGPNNEQFF	TGTGCCAGCGTCCTAGCGGGACCAAACAATGAGCAGTTCTTC
NA	TRBJ2-5	TRBV4-3	NA	CASSQEPLARETQYF	TGCGCCAGCAGCCAAGAGCCCCTAGCGAGAGAGACCCAGTACTTC
NA	TRBJ2-6	TRBV7-9	few	CASSVPGYPGANVLTF	TGTGCCAGCAGCGTACCAGGGTATCCTGGGGCCAACGTCCTGACTTTC
NA	TRBJ1-2	TRBV5-1	NA	CASSLGSSTGPLHYGYTF	TGCGCCAGCAGCCTGGGGTCTTCTACAGGGCCCCTGCACTATGGCTACACCTTC
NA	TRBJ1-1	TRBV10-1	once	CASSSQTVDTEAFF	TGCGCCAGCAGTTCCCAGACAGTCGACACTGAAGCTTTCTTT
TRBD1	TRBJ1-2	TRBV7-2	NA	CASSFDRDYGYTF	TGTGCCAGCAGCTTCGACAGGGACTATGGCTACACCTTC
NA	TRBJ1-6	TRBV7-9	NA	CASSLSTSGNSPLHF	TGTGCCAGCAGCTTGAGTACCTCTGGTAATTCACCCCTCCACTTT
NA	TRBJ1-5	TRBV25-1	NA	CASRGAGGNQPQHF	TGTGCCAGCAGGGGGGCAGGGGGCAATCAGCCCCAGCATTTT
NA	TRBJ1-6	TRBV19	NA	CATEREGREGSPLHF	TGTGCCACAGAACGGGAGGGACGGGAAGGTTCACCCCTCCACTTT
NA	TRBJ2-7	TRBV2	NA	CASSDESRTGQYF	TGTGCCAGCAGTGACGAAAGCAGGACTGGGCAGTACTTC
TRBD2	TRBJ2-2	TRBV5-1	NA	CASSLEAGGTNTGELFF	TGCGCCAGCAGCTTGGAAGCGGGAGGGACGAACACCGGGGAGCTGTTTTTT
TRBD1	TRBJ2-7	TRBV9	NA	CASSNHRGLSYEQYF	TGTGCCAGCAGCAACCACAGGGGCCTTTCCTACGAGCAGTACTTC
TRBD2	TRBJ2-1	TRBV6-4	NA	CASSEETSGDYNEQFF	TGTGCCAGCAGTGAAGAGACTAGCGGAGATTACAATGAGCAGTTCTTC
NA	TRBJ2-5	TRBV2	few	CASSYTGTKKETQYF	TGTGCCAGCAGTTATACCGGGACAAAGAAAGAGACCCAGTACTTC
TRBD2	TRBJ2-7	TRBV5-1	once	CASSKGLAASYEQYF	TGCGCCAGCAGCAAGGGACTAGCGGCCTCCTACGAGCAGTACTTC
NA	TRBJ2-5	TRBV25-1	NA	CASSEYMVRTQETQYF	TGTGCCAGCAGTGAATATATGGTCAGGACTCAAGAGACCCAGTACTTC
NA	TRBJ1-4	TRBV30	NA	CAWSVYRQNEKLFF	TGTGCCTGGAGTGTATACAGGCAGAATGAAAAACTGTTTTTT
NA	TRBJ1-3	TRBV11-2	NA	CASSLDIVDRMVSGNTIYF	TGTGCCAGCAGCTTAGATATAGTCGACAGGATGGTCTCTGGAAACACCATATATTTT
TRBD1	TRBJ2-3	TRBV11-3	NA	CASSPGQRADTQYF	TGTGCCAGCAGCCCGGGACAGAGGGCAGATACGCAGTATTTT
TRBD1	TRBJ1-6	TRBV7-9	NA	CASSLGHRGDSPLHF	TGTGCCAGCAGCTTAGGGCACAGGGGTGATTCACCCCTCCACTTT
NA	TRBJ1-2	TRBV7-9	NA	CASSFGQGSFNYGYTF	TGTGCCAGCAGCTTCGGGCAGGGTAGCTTTAACTATGGCTACACCTTC
NA	TRBJ2-6	TRBV14	NA	CASSQDLGLASSGANVLTF	TGTGCCAGCAGCCAAGATCTCGGGCTAGCGTCCTCTGGGGCCAACGTCCTGACTTTC
TRBD1	TRBJ1-3	TRBV30	NA	CAWSPGTASGNTIYF	TGTGCCTGGAGCCCTGGGACAGCCTCTGGAAACACCATATATTTT
TRBD1	TRBJ1-1	TRBV19	NA	CASIGSGTGGWRTEAFF	TGTGCCAGTATAGGTTCCGGGACAGGGGGCTGGAGGACTGAAGCTTTCTTT
NA	TRBJ1-4	TRBV11-2	few	CASSRGDFRGEKLFF	TGTGCCAGCAGCCGGGGGGATTTCCGAGGTGAAAAACTGTTTTTT
NA	TRBJ2-5	TRBV6-1	NA	CASSELARETQYF	TGTGCCAGCAGTGAACTAGCGAGAGAGACCCAGTACTTC
NA	TRBJ1-2	TRBV5-4	NA	CASSLAGAGYGYTF	TGTGCCAGCAGCTTGGCTGGGGCTGGCTATGGCTACACCTTC
TRBD1	TRBJ2-7	TRBV6-5	NA	CASRRQGMYEQYF	TGTGCCAGCAGAAGACAGGGCATGTACGAGCAGTACTTC
NA	TRBJ1-2	TRBV2	few	CASSHRVYGYTF	TGTGCCAGCTCCCACAGGGTCTATGGCTACACCTTC
TRBD1	TRBJ1-5	TRBV14	NA	CASTPRQGWPNQPQHF	TGTGCCAGCACCCCAAGACAGGGTTGGCCCAATCAGCCCCAGCATTTT